The next 10 T cell receptor beta chains were all read from a single sample in a study of T cell responses to AZD1222 COVID-19 vaccine. Method: immunoSEQ multiplex PCR; TCRdb's copy keeps in-frame clones and lacks some. In the table there are 130,000 to 150,000 clones, around 87% of which are singletons. This sample comprised peripheral blood, obtained on day 0 of AZD1222 vaccination. These receptor sequences come from an adult in good health.

V usage is TRBV5-1 and J usage is TRBJ2-1; D ambiguous. Germline V lookup: CDR1 SGHRS, CDR2 YFSETQ. The CDR3 consists of 14 residues. Trimming pared 0 bases from V and 6 bases from J, leaving 10 bases between. CDR3 nucleotide sequence: TGCGCCAGCAGCTTGGAGGGCCCCTCCAATGAGCAGTTCTTC. Translation: CASSLEGPSNEQFF. The whole variable domain, remainder taken from reference TRBV5-1 and TRBJ2-1, is KAGVTQTPRYLIKTRGQQVTLSCSPISGHRSVSWYQQTPGQGLQFLFEYFSETQRNKGNFPGRFSGRQFSNSRSEMNVSTLELGDSALYLCASSLEGPSNEQFFGPGTRLTVL.

This clone showed up just once. The chain has TRBV25-1 and TRBJ1-2, with TRBD1 matching over 8 bases. The trim removed 5 bases at V and 4 bases at J, leaving 9 bases unmatched. Germline lookup yields CDR1 MGHDK and CDR2 SYGVNS. The CDR3 is made up of 15 amino acids. The CDR3 nucleotides read TGTGCCAGCAGTCCCCGAACAGGGGGGGGCTATGGCTACACCTTC. It encodes CASSPRTGGGYGYTF.

V and J are TRBV6-4 and TRBJ2-3, with D possibly being TRBD2 (6 bases). Germline V gene data show CDR1 as MRHNA and CDR2 as SNTAGT. The CDR3 is made up of 14 amino acids. With 4 bases removed from V and 2 bases from J, the gap between germline ends came to 10 bases. CDR3 region: CASSGVADTDTQYF. The CDR3 DNA reads as TGTGCCAGCAGTGGGGTAGCGGACACAGATACGCAGTATTTT.

V gene TRBV4-1 combines with J gene TRBJ2-3; 7 nucleotides agree with TRBD2. This CDR3 has 18 amino acids. V dropped 2 bases and J dropped 2; count of bases not matched to a gene: 13. Germline V gene sequence: CDR1 MGHRA, CDR2 YSYEKL. The CDR3 DNA sequence: TGCGCCAGCAGCCAAATCGGGGCAGCGGGAACGACCACAGATACGCAGTATTTT. This encodes CASSQIGAAGTTTDTQYF.

The CDR3 loop reads CASSLRTSGFTDTQYF. As DNA, the CDR3 is TGTGCCAGCAGCTTAAGGACTAGCGGTTTCACAGATACGCAGTATTTT. V and J are TRBV7-8 and TRBJ2-3; 10 nucleotides align to TRBD2. The CDR3 has 16 amino acids. Looked up from germline, CDR1 is SGHVS and CDR2 is FQNEAQ. The V gene end was trimmed by 2 bases and the J gene end by 2 bases; junction bases not matched to a gene: 4.

The chain links TRBV2 to TRBJ1-4, with D unresolved. The germline gives CDR1 SNHLY, CDR2 FYNNEI. V dropped 4 bases and J dropped 11 bases, with 8 bases sitting between them. This CDR3 is 11 amino acids long. DNA of the CDR3: TGTGCCAGCAGTGGGGAAGCGAAACTGTTTTTT. It is translated as CASSGEAKLFF.

J is TRBJ1-5 and V is TRBV28; D is perhaps TRBD1 (5 bases). V was pared by 2 bases and J by 5 bases, with 10 bases between. The length of the CDR3 is 14 residues. Germline V gene sequence: CDR1 MDHEN, CDR2 SYDVKM. The CDR3 protein is CASSLGQGHQPQHF. Written as DNA, the CDR3 is TGTGCCAGCAGTTTAGGGCAGGGCCATCAGCCCCAGCATTTT.

Here the CDR3 reads CASSVGLGPYEQYF. CDR3 sequence (DNA): TGTGCCAGCAGCGTGGGCCTGGGACCCTACGAGCAGTACTTC. The V gene is TRBV5-6, the J gene TRBJ2-7; D possibly uses TRBD1 or TRBD2 (5 bases each). The germline V gene encodes CDR1 SGHDT and CDR2 YYEEEE. The CDR3 consists of 14 residues. Trimming took 4 bases from V and 2 from J, leaving 13 bases between them.

This sequence joins TRBV5-1 and TRBJ2-4; tentatively, D is TRBD1 (6 bases). Germline assignment: CDR1 SGHRS and CDR2 YFSETQ. V was pared by 3 bases and J by 4 bases, with 17 bases between. This CDR3 region has 16 residues. The CDR3: CASSYPSQGLKNIQYF. DNA for the CDR3: TGCGCCAGCAGCTACCCGTCCCAGGGGCTAAAAAACATTCAGTACTTC.

The chain links TRBV3-1 (or the pseudogene TRBV3-2) to TRBJ1-3; tentatively, D is TRBD1 (5 bases). Germline loops: CDR1 LGHDT, CDR2 YNNKEL (reference sequence). V lost 4 bases to trimming and J lost 4 bases, with 17 bases between them. CDR3 length: 16 amino acids. DNA for the CDR3: TGTGCCAGCAGCCCCTATAGGGGTAGTTTCGGAAACACCATATATTTT. It codes for CASSPYRGSFGNTIYF.